Below are 2 T cell receptor beta chains sequenced from a single sample in a study of cytomegalovirus exposure and HLA in healthy donors. The PCR had 60 Vbeta and 13 Jbeta primers. Method: immunoSEQ multiplex PCR; TCRdb's copy keeps in-frame clones and lacks some. The table has roughly 200,000 clones, 70% to 85% seen once. Sequencing was done on a sample of PBMCs. These receptors all stem from a woman aged 25 to 45 in good health and CMV-seropositive.

This clone counts as large (0.1 to 1%). In DNA, the CDR3 is TGTGCCAGCAGCTTGGGGGCAGACAGCTCCTACGAGCAGTACTTC. Protein: CASSLGADSSYEQYF. The chain employs TRBV5-5 and TRBJ2-7; perhaps TRBD1 as D (5 bases). The CDR3 length is 15 residues. Germline values: CDR1 SGHKS, CDR2 YYEKEE (reference sequence). V lost 0 bases and J lost 0, with 10 bases in between.

V usage is TRBV28 and J usage is TRBJ2-1; D is perhaps TRBD2 (6 bases). Germline V gene lookup returns CDR1 MDHEN and CDR2 SYDVKM. The CDR3 is 12 residues long. V lost 6 bases, J lost 11 bases, and 14 bases lay in between. The CDR3, as DNA: TGTGCCAGCAGCCCCGGGAGCTTTAAGCAGTTCTTC. Protein sequence: CASSPGSFKQFF.